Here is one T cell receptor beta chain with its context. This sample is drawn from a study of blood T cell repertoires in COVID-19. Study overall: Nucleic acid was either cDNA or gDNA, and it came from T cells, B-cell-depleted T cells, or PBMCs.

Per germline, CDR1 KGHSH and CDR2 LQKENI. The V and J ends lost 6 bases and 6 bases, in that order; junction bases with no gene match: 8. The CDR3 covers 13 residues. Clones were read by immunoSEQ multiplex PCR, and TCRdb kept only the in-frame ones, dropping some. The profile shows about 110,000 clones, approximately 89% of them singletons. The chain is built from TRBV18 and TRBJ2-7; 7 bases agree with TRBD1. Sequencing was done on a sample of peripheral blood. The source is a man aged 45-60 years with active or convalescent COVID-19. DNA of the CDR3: TGTGCCAGCTCTCCCGACAGGGCAGCCGAGCAGTACTTC. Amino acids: CASSPDRAAEQYF.